This TCR beta chain was identified in a study of tumor-infiltrating lymphocytes in primary liver carcinoma. This clonotype was observed a handful of times. What it recognizes is unknown. Starting from 450 to 500 ng of total RNA, TCR beta cDNA was produced with a primer in the constant region. A slightly modified ARM-PCR protocol with three nested multiplex PCR rounds produced these TCR beta libraries. The study ran its first two PCR rounds for approximately 10 cycles each, using TRBV1-TRBV30 forward primers and a C-beta reverse primer. TCRdb independently ran MiXCR on the multiplex PCR reads; one entry per CDR3 protein. The table has approximately 37,000 distinct CDR3 sequences, roughly 74% seen once. General study points: The difference in top-250-clone fraction between tumors and blood was significant, favoring tumors (p = 0.039).

V dropped 0 bases and J dropped 3; count of bases not matched to a gene: 3. The CDR3 runs 15 residues. CDR1 is SGHRS, CDR2 YFSETQ, per germline. Unsorted bulk tissue, 20-30 mg of it, served as the source for co-extraction of RNA and DNA. The clonotype comes from a man between 35 and 55 years old with primary liver carcinoma and hepatitis B virus infection. The sample comprised liver tumor tissue from sampling region 4. As to subset: tumor region T4, right-lateral pole. The chain couples TRBV5-1 to TRBJ2-1; TRBD2 agrees at 7 bases. The chain's CDR3 is CASSLEGTNYNEQFF. CDR3 coding DNA: TGCGCCAGCAGCTTGGAAGGGACTAACTACAATGAGCAGTTCTTC.